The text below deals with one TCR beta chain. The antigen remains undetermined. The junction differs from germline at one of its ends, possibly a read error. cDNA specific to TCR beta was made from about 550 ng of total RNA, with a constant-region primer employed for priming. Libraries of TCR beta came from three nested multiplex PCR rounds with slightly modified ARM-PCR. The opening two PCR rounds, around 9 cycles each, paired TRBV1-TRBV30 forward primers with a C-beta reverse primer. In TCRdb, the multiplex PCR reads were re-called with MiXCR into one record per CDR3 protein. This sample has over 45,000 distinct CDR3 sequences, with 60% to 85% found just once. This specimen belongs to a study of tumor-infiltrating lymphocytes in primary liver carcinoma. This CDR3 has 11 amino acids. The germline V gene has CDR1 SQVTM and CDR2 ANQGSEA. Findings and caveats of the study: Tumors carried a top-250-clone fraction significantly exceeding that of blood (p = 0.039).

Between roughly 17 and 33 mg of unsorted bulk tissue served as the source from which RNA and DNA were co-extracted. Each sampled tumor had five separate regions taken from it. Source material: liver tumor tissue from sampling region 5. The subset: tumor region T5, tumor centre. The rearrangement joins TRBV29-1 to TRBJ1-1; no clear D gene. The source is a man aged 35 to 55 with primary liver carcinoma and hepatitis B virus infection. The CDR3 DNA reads TGCAGCGCAGCCTGTAACATTGAAGCTTTCTTT. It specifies CSAACNIEAFF.